This paragraph reports one TCR beta chain. Losses at the gene ends were 4 bases for V and 4 bases for J; bases not matched to a gene: 6. The germline V gene encodes CDR1 SGDLS and CDR2 YYNGEE. The CDR3 has 15 residues. The source of the sample is a study of blood T cell repertoires in COVID-19. As for the study in general: COVID-19 samples, acute and convalescent, were from the United States, Italy and Spain. The cDNA or gDNA used as material had been derived from T cells, B-cell-depleted T cells, or PBMCs.

Per the original data handling: Reference gene primer amplification gave estimated nucleated cell counts. Repertoires were generated with immunoSEQ multiplex PCR, while TCRdb's copy carries only in-frame clones and drops some. The V and J calls and the clone size are those of that table, but D and trimming were determined from the DNA. The repertoire has more than 200,000 clones, 79% of them found once; the top ten carry roughly 4%. Material: peripheral blood. This receptor was identified in a woman in her 40s with active or convalescent COVID-19. The chain couples TRBV9 to TRBJ1-3, with TRBD1 identical over 9 bases. The CDR3 sequence is CASSPRTGVGNTIYF. CDR3 bases: TGTGCCAGCAGCCCTCGGACAGGGGTCGGAAACACCATATATTTT.